The sequence of this TCR beta chain was determined in a study of patients and donors after allogeneic stem cell transplantation. The table lists this clonotype with many counts. TCRdb itself ran the RT-PCR reads through MiXCR, one entry per CDR3 protein. The sample yields roughly 150,000 distinct CDR3 sequences, approximately 24% seen once. This sequence was found in a human donor who was either an allogeneic HSCT recipient or a stem cell or donor lymphocyte infusion donor (not recorded which). It is not recorded whose cells these are; they may come from a transplant donor. The sample consisted of blood, either unsorted or a sorted T cell fraction (not recorded which).

CDR3 residues: CASRSETEAFF. DNA for the CDR3: TGTGCCAGCAGATCGGAGACTGAAGCTTTCTTT. This chain connects TRBV12-3 or TRBV12-4 to TRBJ1-1; D not certain. There are 11 residues in the CDR3. Trimming removed 6 bases from V and 5 bases from J, with 7 bases in between.